Below are 31 T cell receptor beta chains sequenced from a single sample in a study of blood T cell repertoires in COVID-19. The repertoire was sequenced with immunoSEQ multiplex PCR; TCRdb's copy has only in-frame clones and lacks some. Found here are 200,000 or so clones, 79% of them singletons; the top ten hold roughly a sixth. Sequenced: peripheral blood. The receptors were gathered from a man aged 55 to 70 with active or convalescent COVID-19.

The chain recombines TRBV27 with TRBJ1-2; TRBD1 might be the D (5 bases). Germline-derived CDR1 and CDR2 are MNHEY and SMNVEV (reference sequence). CDR3 length: 14 amino acids. Trimming removed 5 bases from V and 3 bases from J, with 13 bases in between. The DNA for the CDR3 is TGTGCCAGCAGTCCCAGGGTTCGGGACTATGGCTACACCTTC. It translates to CASSPRVRDYGYTF.

V is TRBV19 and J is TRBJ2-1; 7 bases fit TRBD1. Germline trimming cut 5 bases from V and 7 bases from J; bases unmatched to any gene: 5. The CDR3 spans 13 residues. Germline lookup yields CDR1 LNHDA and CDR2 SQIVND (reference sequence). The CDR3 loop reads CASSLQGRNEQFF. CDR3 in DNA: TGTGCCAGTAGTCTACAGGGGAGAAATGAGCAGTTCTTC.

The V call is TRBV28, the J call TRBJ1-1; D is possibly TRBD1 (5 bases). Trimming left V 0 bases short and J 5 bases short, with 10 bases between. CDR1 is MDHEN and CDR2 is SYDVKM in the germline V gene. This CDR3 is built from 14 residues. The CDR3 region has the DNA TGTGCCAGCAGTTTATGGGGCAGGGTGACTGAAGCTTTCTTT. It yields the protein CASSLWGRVTEAFF.

This clone appeared once. The chain combines TRBV7-3 with TRBJ1-6, with D maybe TRBD1 (5 bases). The germline gives CDR1 SGHTA, CDR2 FQGTGA. This CDR3 contains 15 residues. V dropped 2 bases and J dropped 7 bases, with 12 bases sitting between them. CDR3 protein: CASSLGGERNSPLHF. The CDR3 region has the DNA TGTGCCAGCAGCTTAGGAGGGGAGAGGAATTCACCCCTCCACTTT.

V usage is TRBV4-1 and J usage is TRBJ1-4; the D is unclear. V was trimmed by 3 bases and J by 10 bases, leaving 18 bases between them. CDR3 length: 15 amino acids. Germline assignment: CDR1 MGHRA and CDR2 YSYEKL. CDR3 region: CASSQVGPDRGKLFF. The DNA of the CDR3 is TGCGCCAGCAGCCAGGTGGGTCCAGACCGGGGAAAACTGTTTTTT.

This rearrangement joins TRBV18 to TRBJ2-1, with unresolved D. The V end was cut by 2 bases, the J end by 9 bases, with 11 bases between. Germline loops: CDR1 KGHSH, CDR2 LQKENI. This CDR3 has 13 amino acids. This CDR3 reads CASSPSVSSEQFF. CDR3 bases: TGTGCCAGCTCACCAAGCGTATCGAGTGAGCAGTTCTTC.

The CDR3 nucleotides read TGTGCCAGCAGTCCGGGACTAGCGGAAGTCACCGGGGAGCTGTTTTTT. This encodes CASSPGLAEVTGELFF. The rearrangement links TRBV27 to TRBJ2-2, with 11 bases aligning to TRBD2. The germline V gene encodes CDR1 MNHEY and CDR2 SMNVEV (reference sequence). CDR3 length equals 16 residues. The V segment lost 5 bases and the J segment 4 bases; nucleotides outside the gene matches: 6.

J is TRBJ1-5 and V is TRBV5-5, with TRBD1 as a possible D gene (5 bases). Germline loops: CDR1 SGHKS, CDR2 YYEKEE (reference sequence). Trimming shortened V by 2 bases and J by 5 bases, and 11 bases separated the two germline ends. CDR3 length equals 14 residues. The chain's CDR3 is CASSLGHRDQPQHF. The CDR3, as DNA: TGTGCCAGCAGCTTAGGACACCGCGATCAGCCCCAGCATTTT.

The chain uses TRBV5-6 and TRBJ2-7; 7 nucleotides match TRBD1. J gave up 3 bases and V 4 bases, and 10 bases lay outside the gene matches. Germline-derived CDR1 and CDR2 are SGHDT and YYEEEE. The CDR3 totals 15 residues. As DNA, the CDR3 is TGTGCCAGCAGCGGTTCTCGGACAGGTGGCTACGAGCAGTACTTC. Translated: CASSGSRTGGYEQYF.

The chain joins TRBV27 to TRBJ1-1; TRBD1 might be the D (6 bases). V was clipped by 3 bases and J by 4 bases, with 9 bases between them. CDR3 length equals 13 residues. Germline V gene data show CDR1 as MNHEY and CDR2 as SMNVEV (reference sequence). CDR3 nucleotide sequence: TGTGCCAGCAGTTTTAGGGGGGGCACTGAAGCTTTCTTT. Translation: CASSFRGGTEAFF.

This rearrangement joins TRBV30 to TRBJ2-7; possibly TRBD1 for D (6 bases). The CDR3 length is 12 residues. Trimming cost V 1 base and J 5 bases, with 9 bases left between them. Germline values: CDR1 GTSNPN, CDR2 SVGIG (reference sequence). CDR3 nucleotide sequence: TGTGCCTGGAGTGGGGGGCTGAACGAGCAGTACTTC. It codes for CAWSGGLNEQYF.

The chain combines TRBV9 with TRBJ2-4, with 8 positions matching TRBD2. There are 14 residues in the CDR3. V was clipped by 4 bases and J by 7 bases; unmatched bases: 7. The germline gives CDR1 SGDLS, CDR2 YYNGEE. The chain's CDR3 is CASSPGGQKNIQYF. The CDR3 region has the DNA TGTGCCAGCAGCCCGGGAGGGCAGAAGAACATTCAGTACTTC.

J is TRBJ1-3 and V is TRBV3-1 (or the pseudogene TRBV3-2); possible D gene TRBD1, 6 bases. Looked up from germline, CDR1 is LGHDT and CDR2 is YNNKEL (reference sequence). The ends were cut back, 4 bases at V and 1 base at J, with 17 bases in the middle. The CDR3 loop spans 17 amino acids. CDR3 bases: TGTGCCAGCAGCCCACGTTATACAGGGCTGTCTGGAAACACCATATATTTT. Translating gives CASSPRYTGLSGNTIYF.

V gene TRBV7-8 combines with J gene TRBJ2-3, with D uncertain. V was trimmed by 5 bases and J by 6 bases, leaving 6 bases between them. Per germline, CDR1 SGHVS and CDR2 FQNEAQ. This CDR3 region has 11 residues. The CDR3 DNA sequence: TGTGCCAGCAGCCCGCGGGATACGCAGTATTTT. Encoded protein: CASSPRDTQYF.

The rearrangement joins TRBV20-1 to TRBJ1-5; tentative D call: TRBD1 (5 bases). Germline V gives CDR1 DFQATT, CDR2 SNEGSKA (reference sequence). V lost 1 base, J lost 15 bases, and 13 bases lay in between. The CDR3 extends over 11 amino acids. CDR3: CSARVQGGRHF. The CDR3 nucleotides read TGCAGTGCTAGAGTTCAGGGTGGAAGGCATTTT.

This clone has a handful of counts. The chain combines TRBV28 with TRBJ2-3; 10 bases fit TRBD2. After removal of 5 bases from V and 1 base from J, the junction contained 12 bases not matched to a gene. The CDR3 has 18 amino acids. From germline, CDR1 is MDHEN and CDR2 SYDVKM. The CDR3 here is CASSHNPSGSFGTDTQYF. CDR3 DNA: TGTGCCAGCAGTCACAACCCTAGCGGGAGTTTCGGCACAGATACGCAGTATTTT.

V and J are TRBV4-2 and TRBJ2-2; 13 nucleotides agree with TRBD2. The germline V gene has CDR1 LGHNA and CDR2 YNFKEQ. V shed 2 bases and J 6 bases; nucleotides not matched to a gene: 3. The CDR3 totals 16 residues. The CDR3 reads CASSQSGLAGAGELFF. Written as DNA, the CDR3 is TGTGCCAGCAGCCAATCCGGACTAGCGGGAGCCGGGGAGCTGTTTTTT.

V and J are TRBV13 and TRBJ2-2; 7 positions match TRBD2. This CDR3 has 15 residues. The germline V gene encodes CDR1 PRHDT and CDR2 FYEKMQ (reference sequence). The ends lost 2 bases at V and 3 bases at J; junction bases unmatched: 3. CDR3 amino acids: CASSLLAGDTGELFF. CDR3 nucleotide sequence: TGTGCCAGCAGCTTATTGGCGGGAGACACCGGGGAGCTGTTTTTT.

The chain carries TRBV24-1 and TRBJ1-1; 8 bases align to TRBD1. Germline trimming cut 2 bases from V and 8 bases from J; bases unmatched to any gene: 3. In germline, CDR1 is KGHDR, CDR2 SFDVKD. The CDR3 is 13 residues long. CDR3 in amino acids: CATSDYRDREAFF. Written as DNA, the CDR3 is TGTGCCACCAGTGATTACCGGGACAGGGAAGCTTTCTTT.

The chain links TRBV4-3 to TRBJ2-3, with TRBD1 matching over 7 bases. The germline CDR1 and CDR2 sequences are LGHNA and YSLEER. V shed 2 bases, J shed 2 bases, and the junction held 7 bases outside the gene matches. The CDR3 has 16 residues. The CDR3 DNA reads as TGCGCCAGCAGCCAAAACAGGGGCCCCTACACAGATACGCAGTATTTT. Translation: CASSQNRGPYTDTQYF.

The genes are TRBV27 and TRBJ2-5; tentatively, D is TRBD1 (5 bases). Germline CDR1 MNHEY, CDR2 SMNVEV (reference sequence). Trimming removed 2 bases from V and 5 bases from J, with 9 bases in between. CDR3 length equals 13 residues. The CDR3 sequence is CASSLSPGETQYF. The CDR3 nucleotides read TGTGCCAGCAGTTTAAGTCCAGGGGAGACCCAGTACTTC.

The J gene is TRBJ1-1, the V gene TRBV6-5; 9 bases fit TRBD1. The CDR3 runs 13 residues. V was clipped by 10 bases and J by 4 bases; unmatched bases: 7. Germline CDR1 is MNHEY and CDR2 is SVGAGI. In DNA, the CDR3 is TGTGCCATCACCACAGGGGGCGGCACTGAAGCTTTCTTT. This translates into CAITTGGGTEAFF.

The CDR3 sequence is CASSQGGGYSYNEQFF. CDR3 DNA sequence: TGTGCCAGCAGCCAAGGAGGGGGATACTCCTACAATGAGCAGTTCTTC. V gene TRBV14 combines with J gene TRBJ2-1; D is perhaps TRBD1 (6 bases). The length of the CDR3 is 16 residues. Germline V gives CDR1 SGHDN, CDR2 FVKESK. V was clipped by 1 base and J by 0 bases, with 10 bases between them.

CDR3 region: CASSVVAGQGNTGELFF. Here the CDR3 DNA reads TGTGCCAGCAGCGTAGTTGCGGGACAGGGGAACACCGGGGAGCTGTTTTTT. V gene TRBV9 combines with J gene TRBJ2-2, with 9 bases that match TRBD1. There are 17 residues in the CDR3. CDR1 and CDR2 (germline): SGDLS, YYNGEE. Trimming removed 0 bases from V and 1 base from J; junction bases left unmatched: 4.

This clone occurred a few times. The V gene is TRBV5-4, the J gene TRBJ2-1, with 11 bases matching TRBD2. Germline trimming cut 4 bases from V and 8 bases from J; bases unmatched to any gene: 8. The length of the CDR3 is 15 residues. From germline, CDR1 is SGHNT and CDR2 YYREEE (reference sequence). CDR3 nucleotides: TGTGCCAGCAGCCCGACTAGCGGGACTTCCTATGAGCAGTTCTTC. It specifies CASSPTSGTSYEQFF.

The chain employs TRBV4-3 and TRBJ2-7; 12 nucleotides line up with TRBD2. V shed 3 bases and J 5 bases; nucleotides not matched to a gene: 5. CDR3 length: 15 residues. Per germline, CDR1 LGHNA and CDR2 YSLEER. CDR3 protein: CASSQRLAGVHEQYF. CDR3 sequence (DNA): TGCGCCAGCAGCCAGAGACTAGCGGGAGTCCACGAGCAGTACTTC.

This clone was counted once. The rearrangement links TRBV7-2 to TRBJ2-3, with D possibly TRBD2 on 5 matching bases. Germline V lookup: CDR1 SGHTA, CDR2 FQGNSA. CDR3 length: 14 residues. The V end lost 5 bases, the J end lost 0 bases, and 9 bases lay between the germline ends. This CDR3 is CASSEGPSTDTQYF. CDR3 nucleotide sequence: TGTGCCAGCAGCGAGGGTCCTAGCACAGATACGCAGTATTTT.

This chain joins TRBV2 and TRBJ2-5; no definite D call. This CDR3 has 16 residues. The V end was cut by 6 bases, the J end by 1 base, with 18 bases between. The germline CDR1 and CDR2 sequences are SNHLY and FYNNEI. The CDR3 loop is CASSLRPPHSQETQYF. In DNA, the CDR3 is TGTGCCAGCAGCCTCAGACCGCCTCACAGCCAAGAGACCCAGTACTTC.

This chain uses TRBV28 with TRBJ1-5, with D perhaps matching TRBD1 (5 bases). V was clipped by 5 bases and J by 11 bases, with 16 bases between them. From germline, CDR1 is MDHEN and CDR2 SYDVKM. CDR3 length equals 13 residues. The CDR3 nucleotides are TGTGCCAGCAGTCCCGGGGGGGTTTTTTCCCAGCATTTT. Protein product: CASSPGGVFSQHF.

V is TRBV9 and J is TRBJ1-5, with TRBD1 matching over 7 bases. V was clipped by 3 bases and J by 0 bases; unmatched bases: 3. Germline V lookup: CDR1 SGDLS, CDR2 YYNGEE. The CDR3 extends over 15 amino acids. This chain's CDR3 is CASSGTGYSNQPQHF. Here the CDR3 DNA reads TGTGCCAGCAGCGGGACAGGCTATAGCAATCAGCCCCAGCATTTT.

The chain carries TRBV9 and TRBJ2-2, with 9 bases that match TRBD1. This CDR3 comprises 15 residues. Per the germline V gene, CDR1 is SGDLS and CDR2 is YYNGEE. V shed 4 bases, J shed 7 bases, and the junction held 8 bases outside the gene matches. The CDR3 region has the DNA TGTGCCAGCAGCCCCCGACAGGGGGATATCGGGGAGCTGTTTTTT. The encoded protein is CASSPRQGDIGELFF.